This TCR beta chain was recorded in a study of tumor-infiltrating lymphocytes in primary liver carcinoma. Study-level background: Patients included men and women of 30 to 69 years.

V was shortened by 0 bases and J by 14 bases, with 16 bases between the two germline ends. Germline V gene lookup returns CDR1 SGHNT and CDR2 YENEEA. CDR3 size: 13 residues. Total RNA amounting to around 530 ng was the source from which TCR beta cDNA was made with a constant-region primer. Amplification in three nested multiplex PCR rounds with slightly modified ARM-PCR gave rise to TCR beta libraries. Amplification in the first two PCR rounds was performed using TRBV1-TRBV30 forward primers and a C-beta reverse primer for about 10 cycles each. TCRdb analysed the multiplex PCR reads with MiXCR anew, one entry per CDR3 protein. The sample gives fewer than 350,000 distinct CDR3 sequences, more than 55% of which show up once; roughly 8.6% is in the top ten. The researchers obtained blood RNA from unsorted whole blood and also extracted germline DNA. Before the operation took place, about 3.9 milliliters of peripheral blood were collected.

The origin of this receptor is a man aged 35 to 55 with primary liver carcinoma and hepatitis B virus infection. The specimen sequenced was peripheral blood. The V gene is TRBV11-3, the J gene TRBJ1-1; D remains unclear. Here the CDR3 DNA reads TGTGCCAGCAGCTTAGAGATGGGCACTGGAGCCTTCTTT. It translates to CASSLEMGTGAFF.